This T cell receptor beta chain derives from a study of PD-1 blockade in mismatch repair-deficient tumors. Study results and caveats: After pembrolizumab, tumor-resident clones rose rapidly, then generally contracted before radiologic responses.

The assay was immunoSEQ multiplex PCR, and TCRdb's table has in-frame clones only and misses some. Of some 100,000 clones in the sample, 82% were seen once. Points on this clone: Antigen: not known.

CDR1 SNHLY and CDR2 FYNNEI come from the germline V gene. The CDR3 consists of 14 residues. The ends were cut back, 5 bases at V and 1 base at J, with 8 bases in the middle. Every patient had mismatch repair deficiency by PCR or immunohistochemistry. This chain links TRBV2 with TRBJ2-2; D is undetermined. The material was peripheral blood, obtained approximately 35 weeks after starting pembrolizumab. This clonotype was sampled from an adult with mismatch repair-deficient cancer. This CDR3 is CASSFWGNTGELFF. The CDR3 coding sequence is TGTGCCAGCAGTTTTTGGGGGAACACCGGGGAGCTGTTTTTT.